The rows below give T cell receptor beta chains drawn from one sample of a study of blood T cell repertoires in COVID-19. Libraries were prepared by immunoSEQ multiplex PCR; TCRdb keeps only in-frame clonotypes and omits some of them. The table has roughly 53,000 clones, 85% to 90% seen once. Sequencing was done on a sample of peripheral blood. These receptors all stem from a human donor in a cohort sampled during active COVID-19. Each CDR3 is given with its conserved first and last residue. The D gene is left open where the match is weak. For some rows the clone size is stated as once, few or many, or as a class when expanded; others skip it.

cdr3_aa: CASSQEPGGWGNEQFF
cdr3_nt: TGCGCCAGCAGCCAAGAGCCTGGCGGGTGGGGCAATGAGCAGTTCTTC
d_call: NA
clone_size: NA
j_call: TRBJ2-1
v_call: TRBV4-1

cdr3_aa: CASSYSTSGGYNEQFF
cdr3_nt: TGTGCCAGCAGTTACTCGACTAGCGGGGGGTACAATGAGCAGTTCTTC
d_call: TRBD2
clone_size: once
j_call: TRBJ2-1
v_call: TRBV6-2/TRBV6-3

cdr3_aa: CSVGPGKGALYEQYF
cdr3_nt: TGCAGCGTTGGGCCGGGGAAGGGGGCCCTCTACGAGCAGTACTTC
d_call: TRBD1
clone_size: NA
j_call: TRBJ2-7
v_call: TRBV29-1

cdr3_aa: CASSIRTSGPYEQYF
cdr3_nt: TGTGCCAGTAGTATACGGACTAGCGGGCCCTACGAGCAGTACTTC
d_call: TRBD2
clone_size: few
j_call: TRBJ2-7
v_call: TRBV19

cdr3_aa: CASSRQPQETQYF
cdr3_nt: TGTGCCAGCAGCCGACAGCCTCAAGAGACCCAGTACTTC
d_call: NA
clone_size: NA
j_call: TRBJ2-5
v_call: TRBV11-3

cdr3_aa: CASSIGLVGSGANVLTF
cdr3_nt: TGCGCCAGCAGCATTGGACTAGTCGGTTCTGGGGCCAACGTCCTGACTTTC
d_call: TRBD2
clone_size: NA
j_call: TRBJ2-6
v_call: TRBV5-1

cdr3_aa: CASSLGQHQETQYF
cdr3_nt: TGTGCCAGCAGCTTGGGACAGCACCAAGAGACCCAGTACTTC
d_call: NA
clone_size: NA
j_call: TRBJ2-5
v_call: TRBV5-4

cdr3_aa: CASRTGSGTGELFF
cdr3_nt: TGTGCCAGCAGAACAGGGTCTGGGACCGGGGAGCTGTTTTTT
d_call: NA
clone_size: NA
j_call: TRBJ2-2
v_call: TRBV6-5

cdr3_aa: CASTPGLGPHEQYF
cdr3_nt: TGTGCCAGCACTCCGGGACTAGGTCCCCACGAGCAGTACTTC
d_call: TRBD2
clone_size: NA
j_call: TRBJ2-7
v_call: TRBV2

cdr3_aa: CASSLAYYVPSMNTEAFF
cdr3_nt: TGTGCCAGCAGCTTGGCCTATTACGTACCCTCCATGAACACTGAAGCTTTCTTT
d_call: NA
clone_size: NA
j_call: TRBJ1-1
v_call: TRBV5-8

cdr3_aa: CASPGGTESYNEQFF
cdr3_nt: TGTGCCAGCCCGGGGGGGACCGAATCCTACAATGAGCAGTTCTTC
d_call: TRBD2
clone_size: NA
j_call: TRBJ2-1
v_call: TRBV5-4

cdr3_aa: CASSQEQENTEAFF
cdr3_nt: TGTGCCAGCAGCCAAGAACAGGAGAACACTGAAGCTTTCTTT
d_call: NA
clone_size: NA
j_call: TRBJ1-1
v_call: TRBV3-1/TRBV3-2

cdr3_aa: CASSPRTRPNTGELFF
cdr3_nt: TGTGCCAGCAGCCCGAGGACACGTCCGAACACCGGGGAGCTGTTTTTT
d_call: NA
clone_size: NA
j_call: TRBJ2-2
v_call: TRBV5-8

cdr3_aa: CASSVEQGVTYEQYF
cdr3_nt: TGTGCCAGCAGCGTAGAACAGGGGGTGACCTACGAGCAGTACTTC
d_call: TRBD1
clone_size: NA
j_call: TRBJ2-7
v_call: TRBV9

cdr3_aa: CASSLGLAEKYF
cdr3_nt: TGTGCCAGCAGCTTAGGACTAGCGGAGAAGTATTTT
d_call: TRBD2
clone_size: NA
j_call: TRBJ2-3
v_call: TRBV7-6

cdr3_aa: CASSLGLSDTLPADTEAFF
cdr3_nt: TGTGCCAGCAGCTTAGGCCTCTCGGATACATTACCCGCGGACACTGAAGCTTTCTTT
d_call: NA
clone_size: few
j_call: TRBJ1-1
v_call: TRBV7-9

cdr3_aa: CASSEDELQFF
cdr3_nt: TGTGCCAGCAGTGAAGACGAGCTGCAGTTCTTC
d_call: NA
clone_size: NA
j_call: TRBJ2-1
v_call: TRBV2

cdr3_aa: CASSGQGVTGELFF
cdr3_nt: TGTGCCAGCAGCGGACAGGGCGTCACCGGGGAGCTGTTTTTT
d_call: TRBD1
clone_size: NA
j_call: TRBJ2-2
v_call: TRBV25-1

cdr3_aa: CASTGTGVLNEQFF
cdr3_nt: TGTGCCAGCACCGGGACAGGGGTACTCAATGAGCAGTTCTTC
d_call: TRBD1
clone_size: NA
j_call: TRBJ2-1
v_call: TRBV2